The source of this T cell receptor beta chain is a study of T cells in Graves' hyperthyroidism and ophthalmopathy. Study conclusions and caveats: Researchers found most expanded thyroid clonotypes above 0.001 in blood as well.

RNA transcripts provided the source from which TCR beta CDR3 regions were amplified. TCR CDR3 regions were first amplified by RT-PCR with HTBI primers. TCRdb independently ran MiXCR on the multiplex PCR reads; one entry per CDR3 protein. The sample includes roughly 360,000 distinct CDR3 sequences, about 14% of them seen just once. In the case of this clonotype: Its antigen is not known.

Sample: blood. The sequence derives from a man aged 25 to 40 with Graves' hyperthyroidism that later progressed to Graves' ophthalmopathy.

CDR3 protein: CATSDLSNNNEQFF. The CDR3 bases are TGTGCCACCAGTGATTTAAGTAACAACAATGAGCAGTTCTTC. This chain joins TRBV24-1 and TRBJ2-1; no definite D call. Germline V CDR1 and CDR2: KGHDR, SFDVKD. V lost 1 base and J 5 bases, leaving 8 bases between the germline ends. CDR3 size: 14 residues.